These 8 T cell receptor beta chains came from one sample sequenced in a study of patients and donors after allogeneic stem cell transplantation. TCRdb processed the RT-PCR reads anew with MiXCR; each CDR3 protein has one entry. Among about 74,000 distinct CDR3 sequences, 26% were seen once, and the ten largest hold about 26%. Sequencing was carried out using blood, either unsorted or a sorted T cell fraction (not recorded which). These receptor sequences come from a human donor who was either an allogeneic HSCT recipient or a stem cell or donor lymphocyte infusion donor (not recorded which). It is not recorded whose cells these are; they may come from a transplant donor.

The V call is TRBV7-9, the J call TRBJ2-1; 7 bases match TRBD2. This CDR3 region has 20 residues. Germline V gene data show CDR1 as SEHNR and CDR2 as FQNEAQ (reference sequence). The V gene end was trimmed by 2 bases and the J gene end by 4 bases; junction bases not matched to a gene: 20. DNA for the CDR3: TGTGCCAGCAGCTTACGCGGGGGACCGACTTGGGGAAACCCTTACAATGAGCAGTTCTTC. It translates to CASSLRGGPTWGNPYNEQFF.

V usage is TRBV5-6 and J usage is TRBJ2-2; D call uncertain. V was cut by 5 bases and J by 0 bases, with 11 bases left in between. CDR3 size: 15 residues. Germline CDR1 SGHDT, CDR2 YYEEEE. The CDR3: CASSPLIPNTGELFF. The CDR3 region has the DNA TGTGCCAGCAGTCCTCTTATCCCGAACACCGGGGAGCTGTTTTTT.

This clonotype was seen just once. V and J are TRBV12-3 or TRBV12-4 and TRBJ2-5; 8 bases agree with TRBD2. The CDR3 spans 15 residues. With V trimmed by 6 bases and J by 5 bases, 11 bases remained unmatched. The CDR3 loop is CASSPRGGPGETQYF. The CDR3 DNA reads TGTGCCAGCAGCCCCCGGGGGGGCCCGGGGGAGACCCAGTACTTC.

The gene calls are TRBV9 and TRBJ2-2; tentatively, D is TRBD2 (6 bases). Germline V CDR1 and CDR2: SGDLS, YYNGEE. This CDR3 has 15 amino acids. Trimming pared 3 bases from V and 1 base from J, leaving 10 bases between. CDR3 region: CASSAGTLNTGELFF. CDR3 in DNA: TGTGCCAGCAGCGCTGGGACTTTGAACACCGGGGAGCTGTTTTTT.

The CDR3 is CASSLGAGPDTQYF. The CDR3 DNA follows: TGTGCCAGCAGTTTAGGGGCAGGGCCCGATACGCAGTATTTT. This chain connects TRBV12-3 or TRBV12-4 to TRBJ2-3; TRBD1 might be the D (5 bases). Trimming left V 1 base short and J 6 bases short, with 11 bases between. CDR3 length: 14 amino acids.

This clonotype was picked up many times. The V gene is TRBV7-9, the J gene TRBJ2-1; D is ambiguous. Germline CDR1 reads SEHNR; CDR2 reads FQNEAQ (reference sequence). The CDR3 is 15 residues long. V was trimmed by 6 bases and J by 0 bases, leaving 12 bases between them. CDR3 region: CASSSPWTSYNEQFF. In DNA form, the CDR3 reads TGTGCCAGCAGTTCACCTTGGACCTCCTACAATGAGCAGTTCTTC.

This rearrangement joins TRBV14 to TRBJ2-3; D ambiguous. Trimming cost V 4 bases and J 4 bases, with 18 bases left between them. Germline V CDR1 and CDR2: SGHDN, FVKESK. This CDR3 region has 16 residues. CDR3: CASSLKRVVPPDTQYF. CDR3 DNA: TGTGCCAGCAGCCTGAAGAGAGTGGTTCCACCAGATACGCAGTATTTT.

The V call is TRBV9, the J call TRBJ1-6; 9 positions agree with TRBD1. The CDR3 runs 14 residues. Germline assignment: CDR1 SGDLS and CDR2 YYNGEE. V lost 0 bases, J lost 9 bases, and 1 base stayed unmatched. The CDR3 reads CASSVGTGASPLHF. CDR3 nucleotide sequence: TGTGCCAGCAGCGTAGGGACAGGGGCTTCACCCCTCCACTTT.